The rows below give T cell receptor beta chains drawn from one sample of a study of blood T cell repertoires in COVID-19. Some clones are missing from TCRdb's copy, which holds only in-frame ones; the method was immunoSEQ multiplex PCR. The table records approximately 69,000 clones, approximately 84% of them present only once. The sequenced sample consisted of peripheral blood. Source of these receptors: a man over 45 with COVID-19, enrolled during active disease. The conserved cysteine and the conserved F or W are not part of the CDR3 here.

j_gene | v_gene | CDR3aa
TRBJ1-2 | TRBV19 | ASNGVTPSPNYGYT
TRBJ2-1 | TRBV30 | GTDRVSSYNEQF
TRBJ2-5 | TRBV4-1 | ASSQGSGGRETQY
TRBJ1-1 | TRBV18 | ASSPHPGDTEAF
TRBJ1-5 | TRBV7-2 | ASSRYPGQGKGQPQH
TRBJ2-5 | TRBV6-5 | ASSRPGPLQETQY
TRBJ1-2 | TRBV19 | ASSPSQGIGYGYT
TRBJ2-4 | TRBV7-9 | ASSPSAARGIQY
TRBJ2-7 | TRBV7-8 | ASSWPSEGVYEQY
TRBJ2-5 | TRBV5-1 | ASSSQTSGGLQETQY
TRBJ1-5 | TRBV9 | ASSVDDRYLLNQPQH
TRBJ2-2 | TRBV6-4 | ASSYRLAGVTGELF
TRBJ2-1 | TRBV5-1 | ASSSGVKLYNEQF
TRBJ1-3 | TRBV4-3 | ASSQVYGVGNTIY
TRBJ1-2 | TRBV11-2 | ASSLGWRVGDRGNYGYT
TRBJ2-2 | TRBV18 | ASSPSSGGTGELF